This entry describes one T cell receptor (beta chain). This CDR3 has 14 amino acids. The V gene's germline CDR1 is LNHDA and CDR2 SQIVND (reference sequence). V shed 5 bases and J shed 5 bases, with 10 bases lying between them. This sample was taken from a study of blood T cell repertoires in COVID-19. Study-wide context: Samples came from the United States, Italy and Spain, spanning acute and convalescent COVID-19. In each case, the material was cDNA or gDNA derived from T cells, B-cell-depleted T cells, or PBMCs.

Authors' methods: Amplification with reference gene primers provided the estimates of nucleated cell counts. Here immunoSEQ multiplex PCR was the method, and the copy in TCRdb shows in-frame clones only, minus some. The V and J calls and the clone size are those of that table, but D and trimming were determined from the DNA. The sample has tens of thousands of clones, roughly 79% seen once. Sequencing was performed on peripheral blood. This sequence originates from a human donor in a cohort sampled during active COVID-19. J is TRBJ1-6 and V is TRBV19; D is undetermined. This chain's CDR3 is CASSSQTDNSPLHF. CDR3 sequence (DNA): TGTGCCAGTAGTTCGCAGACTGATAATTCACCCCTCCACTTT.